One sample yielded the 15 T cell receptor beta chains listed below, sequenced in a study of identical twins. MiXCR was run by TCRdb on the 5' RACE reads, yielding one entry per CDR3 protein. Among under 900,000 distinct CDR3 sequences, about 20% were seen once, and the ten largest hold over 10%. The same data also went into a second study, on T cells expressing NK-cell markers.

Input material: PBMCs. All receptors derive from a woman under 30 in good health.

CDR3 sequence: CATAELPPYEQYF. The DNA for the CDR3 is TGTGCCACCGCGGAGCTTCCTCCCTACGAGCAGTACTTC. The chain links TRBV27 to TRBJ2-7; D not certain. V was shortened by 10 bases and J by 2 bases, with 15 bases between the two germline ends. This CDR3 contains 13 residues. CDR1 is MNHEY, CDR2 SMNVEV, per germline (reference sequence).

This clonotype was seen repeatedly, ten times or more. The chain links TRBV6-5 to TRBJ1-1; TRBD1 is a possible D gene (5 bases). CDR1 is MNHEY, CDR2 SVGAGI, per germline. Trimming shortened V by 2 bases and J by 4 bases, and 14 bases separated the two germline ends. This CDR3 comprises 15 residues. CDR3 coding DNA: TGTGCCAGCAGTTACCAACCCAGGGCTATCACTGAAGCTTTCTTT. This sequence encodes CASSYQPRAITEAFF.

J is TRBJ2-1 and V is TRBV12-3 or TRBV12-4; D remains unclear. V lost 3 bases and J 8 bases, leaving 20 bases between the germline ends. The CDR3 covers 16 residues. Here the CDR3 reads CASSFVPLKPSDEQFF. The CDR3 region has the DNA TGTGCCAGCAGTTTCGTCCCCTTAAAGCCTTCGGATGAGCAGTTCTTC.

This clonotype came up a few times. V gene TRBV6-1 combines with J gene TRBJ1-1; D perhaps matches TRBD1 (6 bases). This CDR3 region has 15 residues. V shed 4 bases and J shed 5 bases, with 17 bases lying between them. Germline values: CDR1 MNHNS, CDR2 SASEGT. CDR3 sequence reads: CASSAPGTKGTEAFF. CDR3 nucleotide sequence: TGTGCCAGCAGTGCCCCCGGGACAAAGGGGACTGAAGCTTTCTTT.

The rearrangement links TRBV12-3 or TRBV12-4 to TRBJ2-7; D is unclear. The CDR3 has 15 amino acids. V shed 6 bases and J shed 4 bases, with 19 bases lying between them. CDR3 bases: TGTGCCAGCAGCAACCAGGAGCGAAGATTTTACGAGCAGTACTTC. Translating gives CASSNQERRFYEQYF.

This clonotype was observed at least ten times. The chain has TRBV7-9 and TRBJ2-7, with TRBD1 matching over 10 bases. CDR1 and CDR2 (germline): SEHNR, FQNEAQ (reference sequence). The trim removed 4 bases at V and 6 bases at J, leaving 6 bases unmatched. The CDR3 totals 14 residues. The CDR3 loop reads CASSSTGGLFEQYF. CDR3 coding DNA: TGTGCCAGCAGCTCGACAGGGGGCCTTTTCGAGCAGTACTTC.

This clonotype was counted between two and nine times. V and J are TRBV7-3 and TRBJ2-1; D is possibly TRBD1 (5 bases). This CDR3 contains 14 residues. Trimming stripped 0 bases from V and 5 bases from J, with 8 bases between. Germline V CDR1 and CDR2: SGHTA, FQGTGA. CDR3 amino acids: CASSLTGLDNEQFF. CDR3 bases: TGTGCCAGCAGCTTAACGGGGCTGGACAATGAGCAGTTCTTC.

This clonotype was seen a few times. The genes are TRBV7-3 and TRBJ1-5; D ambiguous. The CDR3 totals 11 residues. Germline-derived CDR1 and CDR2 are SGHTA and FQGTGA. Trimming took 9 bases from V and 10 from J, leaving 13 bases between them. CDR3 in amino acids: CASPLWYPQHF. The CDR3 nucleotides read TGTGCCAGTCCGCTCTGGTACCCCCAGCATTTT.

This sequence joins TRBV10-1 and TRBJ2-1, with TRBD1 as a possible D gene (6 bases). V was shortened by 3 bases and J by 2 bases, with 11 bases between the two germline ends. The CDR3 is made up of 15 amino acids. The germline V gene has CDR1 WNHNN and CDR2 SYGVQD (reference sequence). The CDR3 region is CASSDRTVTYNEQFF. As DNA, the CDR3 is TGCGCCAGCAGTGATCGGACAGTGACCTACAATGAGCAGTTCTTC.

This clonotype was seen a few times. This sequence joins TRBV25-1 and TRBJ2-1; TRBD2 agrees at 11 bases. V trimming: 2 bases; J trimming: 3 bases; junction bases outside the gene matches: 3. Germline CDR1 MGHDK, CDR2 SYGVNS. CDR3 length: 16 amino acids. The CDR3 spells CASSEGLAGGYNEQFF. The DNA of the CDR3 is TGTGCCAGCAGTGAAGGCCTAGCGGGGGGCTACAATGAGCAGTTCTTC.

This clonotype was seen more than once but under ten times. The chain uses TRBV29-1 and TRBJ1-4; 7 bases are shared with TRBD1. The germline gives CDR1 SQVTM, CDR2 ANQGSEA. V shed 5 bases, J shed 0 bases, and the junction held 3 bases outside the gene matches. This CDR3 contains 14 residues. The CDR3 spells CSVKGATTNEKLFF. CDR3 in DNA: TGCAGCGTTAAGGGGGCTACAACTAATGAAAAACTGTTTTTT.

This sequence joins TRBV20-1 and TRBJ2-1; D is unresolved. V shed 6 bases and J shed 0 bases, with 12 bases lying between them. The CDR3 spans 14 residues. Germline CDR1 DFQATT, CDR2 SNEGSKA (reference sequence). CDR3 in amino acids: CSATTPNSYNEQFF. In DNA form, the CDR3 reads TGCAGTGCAACTACACCTAACTCCTACAATGAGCAGTTCTTC.

This CDR3 reads CSARGRYYEQYF. CDR3 sequence (DNA): TGCAGTGCTCGCGGACGTTACTACGAGCAGTACTTC. This rearrangement joins TRBV20-1 to TRBJ2-7; D is ambiguous. The CDR3 totals 12 residues. The V end lost 5 bases, the J end lost 3 bases, and 11 bases lay between the germline ends. Germline V gives CDR1 DFQATT, CDR2 SNEGSKA (reference sequence).

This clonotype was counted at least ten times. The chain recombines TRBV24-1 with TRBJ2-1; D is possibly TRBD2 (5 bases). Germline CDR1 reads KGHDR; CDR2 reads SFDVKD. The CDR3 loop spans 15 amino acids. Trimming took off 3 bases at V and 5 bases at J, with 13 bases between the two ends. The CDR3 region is CATSDGGSRHNEQFF. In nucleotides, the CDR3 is TGTGCCACCAGTGATGGAGGATCCCGGCACAATGAGCAGTTCTTC.

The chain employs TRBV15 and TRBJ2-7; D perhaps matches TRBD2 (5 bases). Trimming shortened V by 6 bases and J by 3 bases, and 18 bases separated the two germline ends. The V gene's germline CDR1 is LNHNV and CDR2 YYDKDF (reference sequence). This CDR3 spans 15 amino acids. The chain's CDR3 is CATSPDSGISYEQYF. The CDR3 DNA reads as TGTGCCACCAGTCCCGACTCCGGGATTAGCTACGAGCAGTACTTC.